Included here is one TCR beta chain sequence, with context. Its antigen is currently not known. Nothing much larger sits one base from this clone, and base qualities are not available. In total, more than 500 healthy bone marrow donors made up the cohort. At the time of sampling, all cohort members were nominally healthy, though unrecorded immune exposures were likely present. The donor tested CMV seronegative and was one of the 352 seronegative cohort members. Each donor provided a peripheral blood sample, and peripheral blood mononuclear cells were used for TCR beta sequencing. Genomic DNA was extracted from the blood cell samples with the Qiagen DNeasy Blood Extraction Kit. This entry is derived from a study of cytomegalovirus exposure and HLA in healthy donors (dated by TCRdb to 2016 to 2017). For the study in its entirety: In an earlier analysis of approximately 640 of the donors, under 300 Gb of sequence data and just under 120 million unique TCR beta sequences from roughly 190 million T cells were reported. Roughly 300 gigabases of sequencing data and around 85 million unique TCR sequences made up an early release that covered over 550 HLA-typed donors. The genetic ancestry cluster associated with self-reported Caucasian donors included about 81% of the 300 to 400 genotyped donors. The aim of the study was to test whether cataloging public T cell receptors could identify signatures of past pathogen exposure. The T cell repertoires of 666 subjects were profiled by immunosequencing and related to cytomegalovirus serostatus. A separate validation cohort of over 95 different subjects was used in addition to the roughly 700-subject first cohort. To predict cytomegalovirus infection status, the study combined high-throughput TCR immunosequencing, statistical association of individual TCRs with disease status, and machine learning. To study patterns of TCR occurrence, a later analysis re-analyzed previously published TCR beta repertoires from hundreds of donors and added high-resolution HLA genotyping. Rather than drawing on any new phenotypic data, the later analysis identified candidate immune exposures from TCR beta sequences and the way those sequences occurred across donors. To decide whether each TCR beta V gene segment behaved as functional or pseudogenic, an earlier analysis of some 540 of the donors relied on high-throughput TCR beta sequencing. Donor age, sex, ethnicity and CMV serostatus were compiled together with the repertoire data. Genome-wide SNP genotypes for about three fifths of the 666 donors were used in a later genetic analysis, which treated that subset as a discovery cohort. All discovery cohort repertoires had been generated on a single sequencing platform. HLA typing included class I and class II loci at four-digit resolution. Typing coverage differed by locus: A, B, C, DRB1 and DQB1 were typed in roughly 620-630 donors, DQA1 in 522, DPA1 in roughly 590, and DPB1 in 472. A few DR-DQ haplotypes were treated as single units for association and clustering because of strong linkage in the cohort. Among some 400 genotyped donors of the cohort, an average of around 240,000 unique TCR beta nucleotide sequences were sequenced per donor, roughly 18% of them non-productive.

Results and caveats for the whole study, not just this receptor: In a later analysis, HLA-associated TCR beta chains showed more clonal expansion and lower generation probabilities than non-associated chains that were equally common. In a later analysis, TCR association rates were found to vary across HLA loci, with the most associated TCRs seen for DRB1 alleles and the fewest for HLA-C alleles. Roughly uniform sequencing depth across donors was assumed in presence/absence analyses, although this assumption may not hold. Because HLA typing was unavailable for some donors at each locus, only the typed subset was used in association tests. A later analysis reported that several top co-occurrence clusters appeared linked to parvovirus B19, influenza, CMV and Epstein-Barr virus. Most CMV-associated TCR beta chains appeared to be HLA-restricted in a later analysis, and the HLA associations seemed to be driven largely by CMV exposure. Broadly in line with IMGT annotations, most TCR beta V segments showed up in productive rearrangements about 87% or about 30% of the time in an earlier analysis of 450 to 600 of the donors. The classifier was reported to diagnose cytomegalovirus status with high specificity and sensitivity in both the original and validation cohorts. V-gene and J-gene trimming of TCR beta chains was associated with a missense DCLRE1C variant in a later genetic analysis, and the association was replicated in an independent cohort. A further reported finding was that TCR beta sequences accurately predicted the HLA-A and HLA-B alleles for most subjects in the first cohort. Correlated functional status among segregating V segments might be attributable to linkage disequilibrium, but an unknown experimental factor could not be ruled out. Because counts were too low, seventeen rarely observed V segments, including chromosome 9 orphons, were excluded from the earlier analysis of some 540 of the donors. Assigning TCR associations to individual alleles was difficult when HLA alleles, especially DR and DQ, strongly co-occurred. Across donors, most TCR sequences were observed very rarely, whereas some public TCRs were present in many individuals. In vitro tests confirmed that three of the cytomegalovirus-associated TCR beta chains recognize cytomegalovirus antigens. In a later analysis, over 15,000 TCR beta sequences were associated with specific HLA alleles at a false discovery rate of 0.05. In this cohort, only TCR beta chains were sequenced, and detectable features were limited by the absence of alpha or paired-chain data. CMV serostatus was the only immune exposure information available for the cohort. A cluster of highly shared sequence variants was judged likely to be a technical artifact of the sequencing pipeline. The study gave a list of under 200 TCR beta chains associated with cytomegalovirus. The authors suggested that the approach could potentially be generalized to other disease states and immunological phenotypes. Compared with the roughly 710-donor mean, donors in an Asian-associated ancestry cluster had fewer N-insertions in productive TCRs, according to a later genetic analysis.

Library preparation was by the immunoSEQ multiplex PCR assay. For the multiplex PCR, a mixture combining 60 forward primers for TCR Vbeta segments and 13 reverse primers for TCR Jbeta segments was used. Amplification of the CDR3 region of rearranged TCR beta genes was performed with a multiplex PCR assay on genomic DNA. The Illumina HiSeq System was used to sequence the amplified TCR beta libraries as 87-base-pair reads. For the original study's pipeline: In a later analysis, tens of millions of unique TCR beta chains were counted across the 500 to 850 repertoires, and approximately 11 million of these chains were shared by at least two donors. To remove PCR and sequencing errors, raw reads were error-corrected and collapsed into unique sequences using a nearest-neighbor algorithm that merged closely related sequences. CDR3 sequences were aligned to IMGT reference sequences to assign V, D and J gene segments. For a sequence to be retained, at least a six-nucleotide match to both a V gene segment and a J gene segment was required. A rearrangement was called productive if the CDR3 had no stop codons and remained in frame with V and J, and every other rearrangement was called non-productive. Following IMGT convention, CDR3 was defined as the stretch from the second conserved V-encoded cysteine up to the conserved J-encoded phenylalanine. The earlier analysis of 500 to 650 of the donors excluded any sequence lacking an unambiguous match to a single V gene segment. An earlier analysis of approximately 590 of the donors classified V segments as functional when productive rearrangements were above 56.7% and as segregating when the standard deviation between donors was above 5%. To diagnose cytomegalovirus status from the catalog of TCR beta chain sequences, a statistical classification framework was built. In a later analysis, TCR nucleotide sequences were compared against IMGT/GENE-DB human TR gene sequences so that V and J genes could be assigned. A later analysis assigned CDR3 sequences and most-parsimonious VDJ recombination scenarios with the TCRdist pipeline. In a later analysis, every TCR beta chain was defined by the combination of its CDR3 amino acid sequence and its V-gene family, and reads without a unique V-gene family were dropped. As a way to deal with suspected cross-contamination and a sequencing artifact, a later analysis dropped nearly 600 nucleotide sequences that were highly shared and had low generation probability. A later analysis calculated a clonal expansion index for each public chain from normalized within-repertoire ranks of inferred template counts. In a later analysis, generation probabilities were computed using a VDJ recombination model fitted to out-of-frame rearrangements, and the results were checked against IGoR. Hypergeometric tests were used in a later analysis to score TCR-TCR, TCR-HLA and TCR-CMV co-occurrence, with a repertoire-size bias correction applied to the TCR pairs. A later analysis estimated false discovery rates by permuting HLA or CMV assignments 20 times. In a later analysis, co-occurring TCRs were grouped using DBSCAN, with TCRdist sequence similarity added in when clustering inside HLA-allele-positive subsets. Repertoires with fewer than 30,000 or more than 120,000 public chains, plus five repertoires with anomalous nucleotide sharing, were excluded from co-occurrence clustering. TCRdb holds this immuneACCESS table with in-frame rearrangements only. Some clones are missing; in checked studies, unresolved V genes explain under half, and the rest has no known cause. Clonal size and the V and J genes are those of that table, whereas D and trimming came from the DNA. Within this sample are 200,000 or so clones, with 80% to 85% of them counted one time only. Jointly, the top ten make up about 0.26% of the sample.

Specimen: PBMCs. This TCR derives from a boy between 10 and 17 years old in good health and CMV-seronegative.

The CDR3 protein is CASRGTARGEKLFF. The bases read TGTGCCAGCAGAGGGACGGCCAGGGGTGAAAAACTGTTTTTT. The chain uses TRBV27 and TRBJ1-4; D gene: possibly TRBD1, on 6 matching bases. The junction shows trimming of 6 bases on V and 7 bases on J, plus 15 bases between the germline ends. CDR3 length: 14 amino acids, cysteine to phenylalanine. Only CDR3 DNA is held: 42 bases, read in frame from base 1. CDR1 and CDR2, per the germline V gene (reference sequence), are MNHEY and SMNVEV.